A single sample gave rise to the 18 T cell receptor beta chains below, sequenced in a study of glioma-infiltrating T cells. TCR alpha and beta CDR3 regions were amplified from RNA using iRepertoire nested multiplex PCR. One entry per CDR3 protein results from TCRdb running MiXCR on the multiplex PCR reads. Counted here are 84,000 or so distinct CDR3 sequences, 20% to 25% occurring once; the ten biggest clones make up 6.7%. What was sequenced was glioma tissue, nonneoplastic brain tissue, or PBMCs (not recorded which). These receptors all come from a human donor with low-grade glioma or glioblastoma, undergoing nonglioma brain surgery, or in good health (not recorded which).

V is TRBV3-1 and J is TRBJ1-4, with D tentatively TRBD1 (5 bases). CDR1 and CDR2 from the germline V gene are LGHDT and YNNKEL (reference sequence). The V gene lost 4 bases and the J gene lost 5 bases, with 14 bases spanning the gap. This CDR3 region has 15 residues. The CDR3 DNA sequence: TGTGCCAGCAGCCGAAGACAAAAGGGGAATGAAAAACTGTTTTTT. Translating gives CASSRRQKGNEKLFF.

This clonotype was observed a handful of times. The chain carries TRBV29-1 and TRBJ2-1; 12 nucleotides match TRBD2. Germline values: CDR1 SQVTM, CDR2 ANQGSEA. The ends lost 3 bases at V and 0 bases at J; junction bases unmatched: 0. The CDR3 runs 15 residues. CDR3 nucleotides: TGCAGCGTTGAGGGACTAGCGGGCTCCTACAATGAGCAGTTCTTC. As protein: CSVEGLAGSYNEQFF.

This clonotype has a count of ten or more. This CDR3 is CASRDSFPSEQYF. DNA for the CDR3: TGTGCCAGCAGGGACAGTTTCCCGTCCGAGCAGTACTTC. The chain uses TRBV6-1 and TRBJ2-7; a possible D gene is TRBD1 (6 bases). The germline V and J ends were trimmed by 6 bases and 6 bases, with 15 bases remaining between them. The CDR3 is 13 amino acids. From germline, CDR1 is MNHNS and CDR2 SASEGT.

This clonotype has a count of ten or more. This chain connects TRBV6-1 to TRBJ1-5; D gene unclear. CDR3 size: 16 residues. The germline CDR1 and CDR2 sequences are MNHNS and SASEGT. Trimming shortened V by 1 base and J by 4 bases, and 14 bases separated the two germline ends. The CDR3 here is CASSEVATTSNQPQHF. In DNA form, the CDR3 reads TGTGCCAGCAGTGAAGTAGCGACAACCTCTAATCAGCCCCAGCATTTT.

This chain joins TRBV12-3 or TRBV12-4 and TRBJ1-3; D is uncertain. This CDR3 comprises 15 residues. V lost 7 bases to trimming and J lost 2 bases, with 15 bases between them. CDR3 coding DNA: TGTGCCAGCACTCCCTGGGGAGGAACTGGAAACACCATATATTTT. It specifies CASTPWGGTGNTIYF.

This clonotype occurred a few times. V is TRBV27 and J is TRBJ2-7; TRBD1 matches at 7 bases. V lost 3 bases, J lost 12 bases, and 11 bases stayed unmatched. The CDR3 has 13 residues. CDR1 is MNHEY, CDR2 SMNVEV, per germline (reference sequence). CDR3 protein: CASSFRTGALLYF. The CDR3 DNA is TGTGCCAGCAGTTTTCGGACAGGTGCTCTGCTGTACTTC.

Turning to this clonotype: With a much larger clone just one base away, this may be a read error. This chain links TRBV2 with TRBJ2-1, with D hard to call. The CDR3 is 14 amino acids. Germline CDR1 and CDR2: SNHLY and FYNNEI. The CDR3 protein is CASTQDLTYNGQFF. In DNA form, the CDR3 reads TGTGCCAGCACCCAGGACCTAACCTACAATGGGCAGTTCTTC.

The CDR3 protein is CASSHPTGDSNQPQHF. The CDR3 region has the DNA TGTGCCAGCAGCCACCCGACAGGGGATAGCAATCAGCCCCAGCATTTT. The V gene is TRBV14, the J gene TRBJ1-5; 8 bases are shared with TRBD1. The CDR3 contains 16 residues. Germline CDR1 and CDR2: SGHDN and FVKESK. The V gene end was trimmed by 3 bases and the J gene end by 0 bases; junction bases not matched to a gene: 4.

The V call is TRBV3-1, the J call TRBJ2-1; no clear D gene. V lost 4 bases to trimming and J lost 7 bases, with 8 bases between them. Germline lookup yields CDR1 LGHDT and CDR2 YNNKEL (reference sequence). There are 12 residues in the CDR3. CDR3 region: CASSRLGNEQFF. CDR3 sequence (DNA): TGTGCCAGCAGCCGCTTAGGGAATGAGCAGTTCTTC.

About this clonotype itself: Given a much more abundant clone one base away, this may be a read error. The chain uses TRBV4-2 and TRBJ2-3; 7 bases match TRBD2. Per the germline V gene, CDR1 is LGHNA and CDR2 is YNFKEQ. The CDR3 extends over 13 amino acids. The CDR3 sequence: CAISQRGSDTQYF. CDR3 in DNA: TGTGCCATCAGCCAACGCGGGAGCGATACGCAGTATTTT.

This clonotype occurred once. Since a much larger clone is just one base distant, this may be a read error. This chain joins TRBV19 and TRBJ1-2; no firm D call. Germline CDR1 is LNHDA and CDR2 is SQIVND (reference sequence). This CDR3 is built from 13 residues. The CDR3 DNA reads TGTTCCGTCCGGGCCCCAGCTAACTATGGCTACACCTTC. Protein sequence: CSVRAPANYGYTF.

This clonotype was seen at least ten times. The V call is TRBV12-3 or TRBV12-4, the J call TRBJ2-1; 10 bases fit TRBD1. The V segment lost 3 bases and the J segment 5 bases; nucleotides outside the gene matches: 4. This CDR3 region has 15 residues. The CDR3 DNA sequence: TGTGCCAGCAGTTTCTCCGGGACAGGGGACAATGAGCAGTTCTTC. This sequence encodes CASSFSGTGDNEQFF.

This clonotype was counted at least ten times. CDR3 nucleotide sequence: TGTGCCAGCAGCTTAGGGTTTGCGGGGAGTAGCACAGATACGCAGTATTTT. It is translated as CASSLGFAGSSTDTQYF. This chain links TRBV7-2 with TRBJ2-3, with D tentatively TRBD2 (6 bases). Germline V gives CDR1 SGHTA, CDR2 FQGNSA. CDR3 length: 17 residues. The V gene lost 1 base and the J gene lost 0 bases, with 14 bases spanning the gap.

This clonotype has a count of ten or more. The gene calls are TRBV4-2 and TRBJ2-1; 9 bases are a match to TRBD2. CDR3 length: 15 amino acids. Germline V gene data show CDR1 as LGHNA and CDR2 as YNFKEQ. The junction had 4 bases not matched to a gene; V was cut back by 4 bases and J by 3 bases. The CDR3 nucleotides are TGTGCCAGCAGCCTAGGTAGCGGGGGCTACAATGAGCAGTTCTTC. It translates to CASSLGSGGYNEQFF.

This clonotype appeared many times. This rearrangement joins TRBV6-1 to TRBJ2-7; 10 nucleotides align to TRBD2. V dropped 6 bases and J dropped 5; count of bases not matched to a gene: 7. The CDR3 has 14 residues. The germline CDR1 and CDR2 sequences are MNHNS and SASEGT. CDR3 nucleotide sequence: TGTGCCAGCAGAAAGCGGGAGGGCCGTCACGAGCAGTACTTC. Translation gives CASRKREGRHEQYF.

This rearrangement joins TRBV2 to TRBJ2-7; 11 bases are a match to TRBD1. Per germline, CDR1 SNHLY and CDR2 FYNNEI. After removal of 6 bases from V and 6 bases from J, the junction contained 4 bases not matched to a gene. CDR3 length equals 13 residues. The CDR3 region is CASSRDRGSEQYF. In DNA form, the CDR3 reads TGTGCCAGCAGCCGGGACAGGGGGAGCGAGCAGTACTTC.

At least ten counts were recorded for this clonotype. This chain uses TRBV12-3 or TRBV12-4 with TRBJ2-3; a weak D match, TRBD2 (5 bases). CDR3 length: 16 residues. V lost 3 bases and J 0 bases, leaving 13 bases between the germline ends. Here the CDR3 reads CASSFKAVYSTDTQYF. CDR3 sequence (DNA): TGTGCCAGCAGTTTCAAAGCGGTTTATAGCACAGATACGCAGTATTTT.

This clonotype was found a few times. The rearrangement uses TRBV7-9 and TRBJ2-7, with 12 bases matching TRBD2. CDR3 length: 16 amino acids. Germline CDR1 reads SEHNR; CDR2 reads FQNEAQ (reference sequence). Trimming removed 3 bases from V and 5 bases from J; junction bases left unmatched: 8. The CDR3 protein is CASSFLAGGLVNEQYF. In DNA form, the CDR3 reads TGTGCCAGCAGCTTCCTAGCGGGGGGGCTGGTGAACGAGCAGTACTTC. The full variable domain, with the rest looked up from reference TRBV7-9 and TRBJ2-7, is DTGVSQNPRHKITKRGQNVTFRCDPISEHNRLYWYRQTLGQGPEFLTYFQNEAQLEKSRLLSDRFSAERPKGSFSTLEIQRTEQGDSAMYLCASSFLAGGLVNEQYFGPGTRLTVT.